Listed below are T cell receptor beta chains from one sample, sequenced in a study of post-analysis software for immune sequencing data. TCRdb recomputed calls from the PCR reads with MiXCR, one row per CDR3 protein. The profile covers roughly 430,000 distinct CDR3 sequences, with more than 30% appearing a single time and 6.5% to 8% taken by the ten largest. The sequencing input was blood. The receptor source for this set is a girl aged 2-10 years with multiple sclerosis. Each CDR3 is given with its conserved first and last residue. The order of the fields is D gene, V gene, clone size, J gene, CDR3 DNA, CDR3 protein. D genes are given only for firm matches. For some rows the clone size is stated as once, few or many, or as a class when expanded; others skip it.

>.|TRBV4-2|.|TRBJ2-7
TGTGCCAGCAGCCAAGTTCACCGCTACGAGCAGTACTTC
CASSQVHRYEQYF
>.|TRBV4-3|.|TRBJ2-3
TGCGCCAGCAGCCAAGAGGCGGAGAGGATCACAGATACGCAGTATTTT
CASSQEAERITDTQYF
>TRBD1|TRBV20-1|few|TRBJ1-5
TGCAGTGCTGACAGGACAGGGTTCGGCAATCAGCCCCAGCATTTT
CSADRTGFGNQPQHF
>TRBD2|TRBV4-3|.|TRBJ2-1
TGCGCCAGCAGCCAAGATGTTACTAGCGGGAGAGGGGCTGGTGAGCAGTTCTTC
CASSQDVTSGRGAGEQFF
>.|TRBV12-3/TRBV12-4|.|TRBJ2-7
TGTGCCAGCAGTACCGGGGCAGGGTTCTACGAGCAGTACTTC
CASSTGAGFYEQYF
>.|TRBV9|.|TRBJ2-1
TGTGCCAGCAGCGCCGATCCGGACAATGAGCAGTTCTTC
CASSADPDNEQFF
>.|TRBV6-5|.|TRBJ2-3
TGTGCCAGCCGATTCGGCGGTAGCACAGATACGCAGTATTTT
CASRFGGSTDTQYF
>TRBD1|TRBV2|.|TRBJ1-4
TGTGCCAGCAGTGGGCAGGGGGCGACTACTAATGAAAAACTGTTTTTT
CASSGQGATTNEKLFF
>.|TRBV19|.|TRBJ2-7
TGTGCCACAACGAGGGGTCGGGGAGGCCCCTACGAGCAGTACTTC
CATTRGRGGPYEQYF
>.|TRBV14|few|TRBJ2-7
TGTGCCAGCAGCCAAGAGAGGGGGTACGAGCAGTACTTC
CASSQERGYEQYF
>.|TRBV7-2|.|TRBJ1-5
TGTGCCAGCAGCTTAAATATGGGAGCTGGACAGCCCCAGCATTTT
CASSLNMGAGQPQHF
>TRBD1|TRBV7-2|.|TRBJ2-3
TGTGCCAGCAGCTTATGGGACAGGGCCGGATTGGATACGCAGTATTTT
CASSLWDRAGLDTQYF
>.|TRBV7-2|.|TRBJ1-1
TGTGCCAGCATCCCAGGGAGGGGCACTGAAGCTTTCTTT
CASIPGRGTEAFF
>.|TRBV7-8|.|TRBJ2-1
TGTGCCAGCAGCTTAGATTGGGACCTCAGCTCCTACAATGAGCAGTTCTTC
CASSLDWDLSSYNEQFF
>TRBD1|TRBV28|.|TRBJ2-7
TGTGCCACCAGATTGGACAGGGGGCCCTACGAGCAGTACTTC
CATRLDRGPYEQYF
>.|TRBV20-1|.|TRBJ2-7
TGCAGTGCTACCCACAGTGGCTACGAGCAGTACTTC
CSATHSGYEQYF
>.|TRBV27|.|TRBJ2-1
TGTGCCAGCAGTTTAGGGTGGAGGAGCAATGAGCAGTTCTTC
CASSLGWRSNEQFF
>TRBD1|TRBV9|few|TRBJ2-7
TGTGCCAGCAGCGCTGCCGGGACAGAGACCGAGCAGTACTTC
CASSAAGTETEQYF
>.|TRBV29-1|.|TRBJ2-6
TGCAGCGCGGTCCGTTCCCACTCTGGGGCCAACGTCCGGACTTTC
CSAVRSHSGANVRTF
>.|TRBV24-1|once|TRBJ1-2
TGTGCCACCAGTGATCTCGTCGATGGCTACACCTTC
CATSDLVDGYTF
>.|TRBV20-1|few|TRBJ2-3
TGCAGTGCTAGGGGGACTGGAACAGATACGCAGTATTTT
CSARGTGTDTQYF
>.|TRBV10-3|.|TRBJ2-7
TGTGCCATCAAGGCAGGGAGTAGCCACGAGCAGTACTTC
CAIKAGSSHEQYF
>.|TRBV5-4|once|TRBJ1-2
TGTGCCAGCAGCTTGATGGACAATCAAGGCTACACCTTC
CASSLMDNQGYTF
>.|TRBV6-1|.|TRBJ2-7
TGTGCCAGCAGTCTACAGAGCCGGGACGGACTCTACGAGCAGTACTTC
CASSLQSRDGLYEQYF
>TRBD2|TRBV24-1|.|TRBJ2-1
TGTGCCACCAGTGATTTGCCTACTAGCGGGAGCTCCTACAGTGAGCAGTTCTTC
CATSDLPTSGSSYSEQFF
>TRBD1|TRBV25-1|.|TRBJ1-5
TGTGCCAGCAGTGTACCGGACAGGGGGCCAGATCAGCCCCAGCATTTT
CASSVPDRGPDQPQHF
>TRBD1|TRBV12-3/TRBV12-4|.|TRBJ1-4
TGTGCCAGCAGTCCAACCGGGGACAGACTGTTTTTT
CASSPTGDRLFF
>.|TRBV7-2|few|TRBJ2-5
TGTGCCAGCAGCCAAGGATTTCGACCCCAAGAGACCCAGTACTTC
CASSQGFRPQETQYF
>.|TRBV5-1|.|TRBJ2-7
TGCGCCAGCAGCCCCCCGGGCACCAGGCTCGAGCAGTACTTC
CASSPPGTRLEQYF
>TRBD2|TRBV6-2/TRBV6-3|.|TRBJ2-4
TGTGCCAGCAGTTACTCTCCTAGCGGGGGGCCGGGCATTCAGTACTTC
CASSYSPSGGPGIQYF
>TRBD2|TRBV11-3|.|TRBJ2-1
TGTGCCAGCAGCTTCACCTGGACTAGCGGGAGGTCAAATGAGCAGTTCTTC
CASSFTWTSGRSNEQFF
>TRBD1|TRBV4-3|.|TRBJ2-7
TGCGCCAGCAGCCCCGCGACAGGGAACTACGAGCAGTACTTC
CASSPATGNYEQYF
>.|TRBV5-6|once|TRBJ2-3
TGTGCCAGCACGGGGACTTCTAGCACAGATACGCAGTATTTT
CASTGTSSTDTQYF
>.|TRBV5-1|few|TRBJ2-5
TGCGCCAGCAGCCAACTTACAGGGTCCGAGACCCAGTACTTC
CASSQLTGSETQYF
>TRBD1|TRBV11-2|.|TRBJ2-3
TGTGCCAGCAGCTTAGATCGGTCGGACAGGGGAAGAGATACGCAGTATTTT
CASSLDRSDRGRDTQYF
>TRBD1|TRBV10-3|.|TRBJ2-7
TGTGCCACCTCCCCGGGACAGGGGGACTACGAGCAGTACTTC
CATSPGQGDYEQYF
>.|TRBV3-1|once|TRBJ1-1
TGTGCCAGCAGCCAAGAATACCGGAACACTGAAGCTTTCTTT
CASSQEYRNTEAFF
>.|TRBV7-3|.|TRBJ2-1
TGTGCCAGCAGCTGGACCGGGACCAAGCACGCCTACAATGAGCAGTTCTTC
CASSWTGTKHAYNEQFF
>.|TRBV29-1|.|TRBJ2-7
TGCAGCGTTTTCGTCCCCTCCTACAATGAGCAGTACTTC
CSVFVPSYNEQYF
>.|TRBV7-9|many|TRBJ2-1
TGTGCCAGCAGCCCCAGCTGGCAGGGCCCCTACAATGAGCAGTTCTTC
CASSPSWQGPYNEQFF
>TRBD1|TRBV29-1|.|TRBJ2-3
TGCAGCGTTGTTAAATTAGGACAGGAATTCTATACGCAGTATTTT
CSVVKLGQEFYTQYF
>TRBD2|TRBV10-3|few|TRBJ2-7
TGTGCCATCAGTGCTCCGACTAGCGGGAAGGCCTACGAGCAGTACTTC
CAISAPTSGKAYEQYF
>TRBD2|TRBV9|.|TRBJ2-7
TGTGCCAGCAGCGTTGCGACTAGCGGGGCATACGAGCAGTACTTC
CASSVATSGAYEQYF
>TRBD2|TRBV5-1|.|TRBJ2-1
TGCGCCAGCTACCCGACTAGCGGGGCATCCTACGATGAGCAGTTCTTC
CASYPTSGASYDEQFF
>TRBD2|TRBV7-9|.|TRBJ2-1
TGTGCCAGCAGCGGATCTAGCGGGTCTACCTACGAGCAGTTCTTC
CASSGSSGSTYEQFF